Below are 7 T cell receptor beta chains sequenced from a single sample in a study of blood T cell repertoires in COVID-19. Sequencing used immunoSEQ multiplex PCR; TCRdb keeps in-frame clones, though not all of them. The table has some 120,000 clones, 80% to 85% seen once; the top ten hold about 12%. Input material: peripheral blood. The receptors were gathered from a woman aged 25 to 45 who had recovered from COVID-19.

J is TRBJ1-2 and V is TRBV6-5; 10 bases are shared with TRBD1. Germline V gene data show CDR1 as MNHEY and CDR2 as SVGAGI. With V trimmed by 4 bases and J by 4 bases, 6 bases remained unmatched. The CDR3 is made up of 15 amino acids. CDR3 DNA sequence: TGTGCCAGCAGTTTTTTGGGACAGGGGTCCTATGGCTACACCTTC. This sequence encodes CASSFLGQGSYGYTF.

The gene calls are TRBV5-1 and TRBJ2-2; 7 nucleotides align to TRBD1. V trimming: 4 bases; J trimming: 6 bases; junction bases outside the gene matches: 9. Looked up from germline, CDR1 is SGHRS and CDR2 is YFSETQ. The CDR3 extends over 15 amino acids. CDR3 nucleotide sequence: TGCGCCAGCAGCCCCCACAGGGGCGGCGCCGGGGAGCTGTTTTTT. Residues: CASSPHRGGAGELFF.

This clone was seen a handful of times. The CDR3 here is CASSSVGGPDTQYF. The DNA of the CDR3 is TGTGCCAGCAGCTCAGTCGGGGGGCCAGATACGCAGTATTTT. V gene TRBV5-4 combines with J gene TRBJ2-3; D perhaps matches TRBD2 (7 bases). This CDR3 is built from 14 residues. Germline assignment: CDR1 SGHNT and CDR2 YYREEE (reference sequence). V dropped 3 bases and J dropped 4 bases, with 12 bases sitting between them.

The rearrangement uses TRBV9 and TRBJ2-2, with TRBD2 matching over 9 bases. V was clipped by 3 bases and J by 7 bases; unmatched bases: 7. Germline CDR1 is SGDLS and CDR2 is YYNGEE. The length of the CDR3 is 15 residues. The CDR3 region is CASSGAGGGHGELFF. CDR3 bases: TGTGCCAGCAGCGGTGCGGGAGGGGGTCACGGGGAGCTGTTTTTT.

The rearrangement joins TRBV2 to TRBJ2-2, with 7 nucleotides matching TRBD1. CDR3 length: 16 amino acids. The germline gives CDR1 SNHLY, CDR2 FYNNEI. With 4 bases clipped from V and 2 bases from J, the junction kept 7 bases outside the gene matches. CDR3 DNA sequence: TGTGCCAGCAGTGTGGTGCGACAGGGAAACACCGGGGAGCTGTTTTTT. It yields the protein CASSVVRQGNTGELFF.

The chain combines TRBV19 with TRBJ1-2, with 7 nucleotides matching TRBD1. J lost 4 bases, V lost 5 bases, and 13 bases had no gene match. The germline CDR1 and CDR2 sequences are LNHDA and SQIVND (reference sequence). This CDR3 comprises 16 residues. This CDR3 is CASSQTGAQGRYGYTF. CDR3 nucleotide sequence: TGTGCCAGTAGTCAAACAGGGGCTCAGGGCCGCTATGGCTACACCTTC.

To note about this clone: One end of the junction fails to match germline, which may point to a read error. The chain recombines TRBV10-3 with TRBJ1-2; D remains ambiguous. The length of the CDR3 is 15 residues. CDR1 is ENHRY and CDR2 is SYGVKD in the germline V gene. CDR3 in amino acids: CASSESEPGNYGYTF. As DNA, the CDR3 is TGTGCCAGCAGTGAGTCCGAGCCGGGGAACTATGGCTACACCTTC.